The 14 T cell receptor beta chains below come from one sample, sequenced in a study of cytomegalovirus exposure and HLA in healthy donors. PCR amplification relied on 60 Vbeta primers (plus 13 Jbeta primers). The data were produced by immunoSEQ multiplex PCR, yet TCRdb's version contains in-frame clones alone and is incomplete. The sample carries 150,000 to 200,000 clones, roughly four fifths recorded once. Sequencing was carried out using PBMCs. These receptor sequences come from a woman younger than 35 in good health and CMV-seropositive.

The CDR3 DNA reads as TGCGCCAGCAGCTACACGACCGGGACTAGCACCTCCACAGATACGCAGTATTTT. This sequence encodes CASSYTTGTSTSTDTQYF. This chain uses TRBV5-1 with TRBJ2-3; 9 bases are shared with TRBD2. Germline V gene sequence: CDR1 SGHRS, CDR2 YFSETQ. This CDR3 region has 18 residues. With 3 bases clipped from V and 2 bases from J, the junction kept 13 bases outside the gene matches.

This clone was seen only a few times. The rearrangement joins TRBV7-9 to TRBJ1-1; 9 nucleotides line up with TRBD1. The germline CDR1 and CDR2 sequences are SEHNR and FQNEAQ (reference sequence). The CDR3 loop spans 15 amino acids. Losses at the gene ends were 6 bases for V and 8 bases for J; bases not matched to a gene: 13. The CDR3 is CASRPSTGGATEAFF. The CDR3 DNA reads TGTGCCAGCAGACCCTCAACAGGGGGCGCAACCGAAGCTTTCTTT.

This clone was recorded a few times. The V gene is TRBV27, the J gene TRBJ2-5; TRBD1 matches 8 bases. Germline loops: CDR1 MNHEY, CDR2 SMNVEV (reference sequence). The CDR3 runs 16 residues. After removal of 5 bases from V and 5 bases from J, the junction contained 13 bases not matched to a gene. Written as DNA, the CDR3 is TGTGCCAGCAGTCTCCTATTTGACAGGGGTGGGGAGACCCAGTACTTC. This gives the protein CASSLLFDRGGETQYF.

The chain has TRBV6-1 and TRBJ2-1, with 9 bases that match TRBD1. Germline CDR1 MNHNS, CDR2 SASEGT. The CDR3 contains 15 residues. With 6 bases clipped from V and 3 bases from J, the junction kept 6 bases outside the gene matches. CDR3: CASSLTGGDYNEQFF. Here the CDR3 DNA reads TGTGCCAGCAGCTTAACAGGGGGCGACTACAATGAGCAGTTCTTC.

CDR3 region: CASSLHRGKDYGYTF. In DNA form, the CDR3 reads TGTGCCAGCAGCCTACATAGGGGGAAGGACTATGGCTACACCTTC. This rearrangement joins TRBV14 to TRBJ1-2, with D perhaps matching TRBD1 (6 bases). Germline assignment: CDR1 SGHDN and CDR2 FVKESK. Between the trimmed V and J ends, which lost 4 bases and 3 bases, there was a span of 15 bases. CDR3 length: 15 residues.

The chain recombines TRBV19 with TRBJ1-4; TRBD1 is a possible D gene (6 bases). This CDR3 has 16 amino acids. V was shortened by 3 bases and J by 7 bases, with 18 bases between the two germline ends. Per germline, CDR1 LNHDA and CDR2 SQIVND (reference sequence). Here the CDR3 reads CASSIPPGDSGEKLFF. The CDR3 DNA sequence: TGTGCCAGTAGTATCCCACCAGGGGATTCAGGTGAAAAACTGTTTTTT.

This rearrangement joins TRBV7-2 to TRBJ2-4; TRBD2 agrees at 11 bases. The germline gives CDR1 SGHTA, CDR2 FQGNSA. The CDR3 spans 17 residues. With 8 bases clipped from V and 0 bases from J, the junction kept 9 bases outside the gene matches. Written as DNA, the CDR3 is TGTGCCAGCGTCTTACCGGGACTAGCGGAAGCCAAAAACATTCAGTACTTC. Its translation: CASVLPGLAEAKNIQYF.

This chain links TRBV4-3 with TRBJ2-3, with 8 bases aligning to TRBD2. V lost 4 bases to trimming and J lost 0 bases; unmatched junction nucleotides: 9. Germline-derived CDR1 and CDR2 are LGHNA and YSLEER. CDR3 length: 17 amino acids. CDR3 DNA sequence: TGCGCCAGCAGCCTAACCCCGGGAGGGACTAGCACAGATACGCAGTATTTT. It translates to CASSLTPGGTSTDTQYF.

This rearrangement joins TRBV5-1 to TRBJ1-2; 9 bases are shared with TRBD1. The V gene's germline CDR1 is SGHRS and CDR2 YFSETQ. This CDR3 contains 18 residues. With 4 bases clipped from V and 5 bases from J, the junction kept 18 bases outside the gene matches. CDR3 DNA: TGCGCCAGCAGCGCGTCACAGGGGGCGAGGGGGTACGATTATGGCTACACCTTC. Amino acid sequence: CASSASQGARGYDYGYTF.

The chain couples TRBV4-3 to TRBJ2-5; 9 bases map to TRBD2. In germline, CDR1 is LGHNA, CDR2 YSLEER. V dropped 0 bases and J dropped 5; count of bases not matched to a gene: 7. The CDR3 covers 16 residues. The CDR3 is CASSQEPAGGGETQYF. CDR3 DNA: TGCGCCAGCAGCCAAGAGCCAGCGGGGGGAGGGGAGACCCAGTACTTC.

This chain links TRBV5-1 with TRBJ2-7; D is perhaps TRBD1 (5 bases). CDR3 size: 12 residues. In germline, CDR1 is SGHRS, CDR2 YFSETQ. Trimming removed 4 bases from V and 4 bases from J, with 9 bases in between. CDR3 protein: CASSLQGYEQYF. DNA for the CDR3: TGCGCCAGCAGCCTTCAGGGTTACGAGCAGTACTTC.

In this sample, this clone turned up a few times. The chain combines TRBV6-1 with TRBJ2-2, with D possibly being TRBD2 (7 bases). The CDR3 is 16 residues long. Trimming removed 1 base at V and 4 bases at J, with 13 bases between. Germline V gene data show CDR1 as MNHNS and CDR2 as SASEGT. DNA for the CDR3: TGTGCCAGCAGTGAAGTTGGGGGGGCCTCCACCGGGGAGCTGTTTTTT. Translation: CASSEVGGASTGELFF.

The chain recombines TRBV19 with TRBJ2-2, with D tentatively TRBD1 (6 bases). The V end was cut by 1 base, the J end by 6 bases, with 12 bases between. Germline V gives CDR1 LNHDA, CDR2 SQIVND (reference sequence). This CDR3 has 15 amino acids. The CDR3: CASSIAPRGPGELFF. In DNA, the CDR3 is TGTGCCAGTAGTATAGCGCCCAGGGGTCCCGGGGAGCTGTTTTTT.

V is TRBV5-6 and J is TRBJ2-3; 7 nucleotides align to TRBD2. This CDR3 is built from 15 residues. With V trimmed by 5 bases and J by 0 bases, 6 bases remained unmatched. Germline CDR1 reads SGHDT; CDR2 reads YYEEEE. The CDR3 loop reads CASRRWGGSTDTQYF. The CDR3 bases are TGTGCCAGCAGGCGTTGGGGGGGTAGCACAGATACGCAGTATTTT.